These 2 T cell receptor beta chains share one sample of origin, sequenced in a study of breast tumors, draining lymph nodes, adjacent tissues. TCRdb analysed the multiplex PCR reads with MiXCR anew, one entry per CDR3 protein. The sample has approximately 22,000 distinct CDR3 sequences, about two thirds seen once. Sequenced material: tumor-adjacent breast tissue. These receptor sequences come from a female donor with breast cancer. Some clones in this sample may be carry-over from other donors' samples.

This clonotype is medium-sized in the sample. This rearrangement joins TRBV9 to TRBJ2-7; D gene uncertain. CDR3 size: 15 residues. Germline assignment: CDR1 SGDLS and CDR2 YYNGEE. The ends were cut back, 0 bases at V and 0 bases at J, with 10 bases in the middle. CDR3 coding DNA: TGTGCCAGCAGCGTAGAACCCTCCGCCTCCTACGAGCAGTACTTC. It specifies CASSVEPSASYEQYF.

This chain joins TRBV5-4 and TRBJ2-5; either TRBD1 or TRBD2 may fit D (6 bases each). V was trimmed by 2 bases and J by 5 bases, leaving 10 bases between them. Germline assignment: CDR1 SGHNT and CDR2 YYREEE (reference sequence). The CDR3 is made up of 13 amino acids. The CDR3 DNA follows: TGTGCCAGCAGCTTTGGGGGGCGGGAGACCCAGTACTTC. Protein sequence: CASSFGGRETQYF.